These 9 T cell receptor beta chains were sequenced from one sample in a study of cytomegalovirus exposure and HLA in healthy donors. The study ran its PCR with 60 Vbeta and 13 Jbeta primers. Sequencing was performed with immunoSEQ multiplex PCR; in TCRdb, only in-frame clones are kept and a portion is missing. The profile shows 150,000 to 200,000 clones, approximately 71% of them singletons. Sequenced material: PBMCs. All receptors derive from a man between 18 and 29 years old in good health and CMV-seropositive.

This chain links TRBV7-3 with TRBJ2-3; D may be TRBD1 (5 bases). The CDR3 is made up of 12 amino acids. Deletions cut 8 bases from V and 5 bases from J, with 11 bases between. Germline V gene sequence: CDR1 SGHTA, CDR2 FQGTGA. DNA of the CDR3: TGTGCCAGCTCGAGCCAGGGAGATACGCAGTATTTT. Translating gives CASSSQGDTQYF.

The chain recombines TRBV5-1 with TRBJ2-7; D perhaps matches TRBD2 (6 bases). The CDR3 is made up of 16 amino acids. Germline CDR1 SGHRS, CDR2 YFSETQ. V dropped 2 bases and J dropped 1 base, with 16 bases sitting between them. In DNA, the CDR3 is TGCGCCAGCAGCTTAGCTAGCGAGAGGCGATCCTACGAGCAGTACTTC. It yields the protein CASSLASERRSYEQYF.

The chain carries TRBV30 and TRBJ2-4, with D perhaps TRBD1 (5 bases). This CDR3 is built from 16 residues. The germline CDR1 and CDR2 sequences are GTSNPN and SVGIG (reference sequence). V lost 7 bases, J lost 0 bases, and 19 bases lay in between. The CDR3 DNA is TGTGCCTTCCAACAGGCAGGACCGCTAGCCAAAAACATTCAGTACTTC. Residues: CAFQQAGPLAKNIQYF. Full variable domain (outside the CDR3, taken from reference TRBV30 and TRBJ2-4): SQTIHQWPATLVQPVGSPLSLECTVEGTSNPNLYWYRQAAGRGLQLLFYSVGIGQISSEVPQNLSASRPQDRQFILSSKKLLLSDSGFYLCAFQQAGPLAKNIQYFGAGTRLSVL.

CDR3 residues: CASSIIRGLDYNEQFF. CDR3 coding DNA: TGTGCCAGCAGCATAATAAGGGGACTAGACTACAATGAGCAGTTCTTC. This sequence joins TRBV21-1 and TRBJ2-1; the D call in the table, TRBD2, was not verified against the DNA. TRBV21-1 is classified as a pseudogene. The CDR3 length is 16 residues.

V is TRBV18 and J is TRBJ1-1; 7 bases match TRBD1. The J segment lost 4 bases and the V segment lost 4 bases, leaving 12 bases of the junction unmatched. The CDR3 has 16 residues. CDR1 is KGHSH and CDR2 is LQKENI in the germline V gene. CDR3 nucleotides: TGTGCCAGCTCACTAATACCCCTGCAGGGGGGCACTGAAGCTTTCTTT. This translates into CASSLIPLQGGTEAFF.

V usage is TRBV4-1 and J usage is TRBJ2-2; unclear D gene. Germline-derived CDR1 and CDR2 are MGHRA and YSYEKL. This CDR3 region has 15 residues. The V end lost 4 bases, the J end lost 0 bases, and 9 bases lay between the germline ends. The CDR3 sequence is CASSPRVSNTGELFF. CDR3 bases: TGCGCCAGCAGCCCCCGGGTTTCGAACACCGGGGAGCTGTTTTTT.

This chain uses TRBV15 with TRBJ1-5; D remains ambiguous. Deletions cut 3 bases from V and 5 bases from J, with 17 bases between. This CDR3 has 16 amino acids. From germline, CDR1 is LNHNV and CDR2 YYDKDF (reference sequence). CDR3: CATSSLLGEPDQPQHF. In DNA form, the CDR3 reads TGTGCCACCAGCAGCCTCCTCGGGGAGCCAGATCAGCCCCAGCATTTT.

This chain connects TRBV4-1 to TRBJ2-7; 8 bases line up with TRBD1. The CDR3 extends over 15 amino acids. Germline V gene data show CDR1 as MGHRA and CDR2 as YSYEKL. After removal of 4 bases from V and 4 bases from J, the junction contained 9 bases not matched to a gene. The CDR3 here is CASSRRTGLEYEQYF. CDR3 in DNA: TGCGCCAGCAGCCGCCGGACAGGGCTTGAGTACGAGCAGTACTTC.

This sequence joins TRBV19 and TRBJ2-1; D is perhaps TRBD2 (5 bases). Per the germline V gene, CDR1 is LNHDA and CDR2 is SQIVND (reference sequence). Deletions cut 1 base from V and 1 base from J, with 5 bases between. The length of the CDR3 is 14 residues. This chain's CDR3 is CASSIGTSYNEQFF. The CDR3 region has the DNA TGTGCCAGTAGTATAGGGACTTCCTACAATGAGCAGTTCTTC.